This T cell receptor (beta chain) was sequenced in a study of T-cell memory formation after mild COVID-19 (dated by TCRdb to the early 2020s). Broadly, across the study: TCR sequence clusters from the two donors were largely donor specific. In a couple of donors, T-cell clones that expanded and contracted after mild COVID-19 were tracked by sequencing TCRalpha and TCRbeta repertoires over time. The cohort was made up of two young adult volunteers, one female and one male, who were previously healthy. Overall study results and their limits: Some responding clones were found in pre-infection memory, which suggests that pre-existing cross-reactive memory T cells took part in the SARS-CoV-2 response. Contracting CD4+ clones were located mainly in the CM and EM memory subsets, whereas CD8+ clones were found to be enriched in EMRA. Balanced CD4/CD8 phenotypes were observed for clones contracting from day 15 to 85, whereas a bias towards CD4+ was observed for a second wave of clones expanding from day 15 to 37. SARS-CoV-2 specificity was not confirmed for the second-wave clones peaking on day 37. The study included only two mild cases, and larger cohorts that include severe cases with pre-infection samples were judged to be necessary.

Sequencing took place on an Illumina NovaSeq 6000. Using 5'RACE with constant-segment primers, TCRalpha and TCRbeta cDNA libraries were constructed, with sample barcodes and unique molecular identifiers added in the process. RNA was extracted from every sample with Trizol reagent. Amplification of the libraries took two PCR steps, and the second step added a second sample barcode plus Illumina TruSeq adapters. Libraries were sequenced on an Illumina NovaSeq with 2 x 150 bp paired-end reads. The study's processing was this. The reads were demultiplexed and collapsed into UMI-guided consensus sequences using migec v1.2.7. Using mixcr v2.1.11, the UMI consensuses were aligned to TRA and TRB V and J templates and assembled into clonotypes. Clonotypes were classified as expanded or contracted when called significant by both edgeR and NoisET, with noise models trained on biological replicates. edgeR calls used a false discovery rate-adjusted p below 0.01 and a log2 fold-change threshold of 1. As an exploratory analysis of dynamics, PCA with hierarchical clustering was applied to max-normalized trajectories of the 1000 most abundant clonotypes. The CD4 or CD8 phenotype of responding clones was assigned using the separately sequenced CD4+ and CD8+ repertoires. TCRdb reprocessed the public reads (quality trimming at Q25 with fastp, clone calling with MiXCR) and kept in-frame beta chains. Rows are combined by CDR3 protein, so each entry shows the most common genes and DNA. TCRdb assigned the V and J calls; the authors' analysis was not used. The sample table shows 250,000 to 300,000 distinct CDR3 sequences, and around 15% are seen once. The ten largest clones take up roughly 24% of the sample.

Ficoll-Paque density gradient centrifugation was used to isolate PBMCs. Comments on this clonotype: What antigen it recognizes has not been identified. Per-base quality was not reported, and no clone a single base away is much larger than it.

The germline V gene specifies LGHNA as CDR1 and YNFKEQ as CDR2. V drops 4 bases and J drops 2 bases, leaving 15 bases in between. From the cysteine up to the phenylalanine, the CDR3 has a length of 16 residues. This entry keeps only the CDR3 DNA: 48 bases, framed from base 1. The rearranged segments are TRBV4-2 and TRBJ1-5, with the D gene call left open. Sequencing used PBMCs or a T cell subset sorted from them (not recorded which). The receptor comes from a young man who had mild COVID-19 (a few samples of this study predate the infection). The sample titles of this study are shuffled in the database, so cell type and time point are left out; the donor was told from shared clones. The CDR3 corresponds to CASSPQKERGNQPQHF. The nucleotide sequence reads TGTGCCAGCAGCCCCCAGAAGGAGAGGGGCAATCAGCCCCAGCATTTT.